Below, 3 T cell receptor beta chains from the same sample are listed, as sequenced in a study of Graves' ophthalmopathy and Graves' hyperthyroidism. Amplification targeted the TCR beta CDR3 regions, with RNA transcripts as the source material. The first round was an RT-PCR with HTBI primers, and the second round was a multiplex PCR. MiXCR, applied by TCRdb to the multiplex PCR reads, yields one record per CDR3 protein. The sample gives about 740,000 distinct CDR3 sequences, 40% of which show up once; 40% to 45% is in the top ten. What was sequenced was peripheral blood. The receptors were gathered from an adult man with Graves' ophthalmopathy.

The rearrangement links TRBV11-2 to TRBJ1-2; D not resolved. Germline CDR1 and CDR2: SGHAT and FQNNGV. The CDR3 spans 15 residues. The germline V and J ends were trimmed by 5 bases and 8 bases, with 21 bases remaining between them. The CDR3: CASSVEGQAVGGYTF. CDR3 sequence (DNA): TGTGCCAGCAGCGTTGAAGGGCAGGCCGTCGGGGGCTACACCTTC.

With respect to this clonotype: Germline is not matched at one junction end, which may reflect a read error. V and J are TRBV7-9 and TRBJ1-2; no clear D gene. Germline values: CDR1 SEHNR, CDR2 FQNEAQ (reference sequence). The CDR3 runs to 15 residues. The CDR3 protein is CASSQDEDGVYGYTF. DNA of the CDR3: TGCGCCAGCAGCCAAGACGAGGACGGGGTCTATGGCTACACCTTC. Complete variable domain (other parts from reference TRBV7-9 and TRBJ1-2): DTGVSQNPRHKITKRGQNVTFRCDPISEHNRLYWYRQTLGQGPEFLTYFQNEAQLEKSRLLSDRFSAERPKGSFSTLEIQRTEQGDSAMYLCASSQDEDGVYGYTFGSGTRLTVV.

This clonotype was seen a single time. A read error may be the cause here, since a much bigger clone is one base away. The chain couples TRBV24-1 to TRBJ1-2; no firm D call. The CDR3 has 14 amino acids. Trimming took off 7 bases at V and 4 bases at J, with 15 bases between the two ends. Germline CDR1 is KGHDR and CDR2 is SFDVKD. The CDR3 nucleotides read TGTGCCACCAGCGGCGGGGAGAACATCTATGGCTACACCTTC. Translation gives CATSGGENIYGYTF.